This T cell receptor (beta chain) was profiled in a study of blood T cell repertoires in COVID-19. Whole-study context: Acute-phase and convalescent COVID-19 samples originated in the United States, Italy and Spain. The analysed material was cDNA or gDNA that came from T cells, B-cell-depleted T cells, or PBMCs.

Original handling: Nucleated cell counts were estimated from reference gene primer amplification. The assay was immunoSEQ multiplex PCR, and TCRdb's table has in-frame clones only and misses some. From that table come the V and J calls and clone size; the DNA was used to work out D and trimming. The sample holds approximately 210,000 clones, 65% to 85% seen once. After removal of 2 bases from V and 2 bases from J, the junction contained 3 bases not matched to a gene. In germline, CDR1 is SGDLS, CDR2 YYNGEE. The CDR3 length is 15 residues. This sequence originates from a man aged 45-65 years with active or convalescent COVID-19. V gene TRBV9 combines with J gene TRBJ2-3; TRBD2 matches 9 bases. The material sequenced was peripheral blood. CDR3 sequence (DNA): TGTGCCAGCAGCGTTAGCGGGGGTGACACAGATACGCAGTATTTT. This sequence encodes CASSVSGGDTDTQYF.